The 7 T cell receptor beta chains listed next were all sequenced from one sample in a study of blood T cell repertoires in COVID-19. TCRdb's table, derived via immunoSEQ multiplex PCR, lists solely in-frame clones and lacks some. The sample lists fewer than 250,000 clones, 70% to 90% occurring once. Sequenced sample: peripheral blood. Receptor source: a man between 50 and 59 years old with acute or convalescent COVID-19.

This clone was picked up one time. V is TRBV9 and J is TRBJ2-7, with 11 bases lining up with TRBD1. Germline V lookup: CDR1 SGDLS, CDR2 YYNGEE. CDR3 length equals 16 residues. V lost 4 bases and J lost 5; bases outside the gene matches: 11. CDR3 nucleotide sequence: TGTGCCAGCAGCCTTTTCCCCGGGACAGGGGGTCACGAGCAGTACTTC. It translates to CASSLFPGTGGHEQYF.

The chain employs TRBV29-1 and TRBJ1-1; TRBD1 aligns across 8 bases. The CDR3 runs to 11 residues. CDR1 and CDR2 from the germline V gene are SQVTM and ANQGSEA. V lost 7 bases to trimming and J lost 6 bases; unmatched junction nucleotides: 4. The CDR3 reads CSGGQGAEAFF. CDR3 DNA: TGCAGCGGAGGACAGGGCGCTGAAGCTTTCTTT. Using reference TRBV29-1 and TRBJ1-1 for the parts outside the CDR3, the full variable domain is SAVISQKPSRDICQRGTSLTIQCQVDSQVTMMFWYRQQPGQSLTLIATANQGSEATYESGFVIDKFPISRPNLTFSTLTVSNMSPEDSSIYLCSGGQGAEAFFGQGTRLTVV.

CDR3 protein: CAIPTGTGISYGYTF. CDR3 DNA: TGTGCCATACCAACCGGGACAGGGATTTCCTATGGCTACACCTTC. The rearrangement uses TRBV10-3 and TRBJ1-2; 9 positions match TRBD1. V lost 9 bases and J lost 4; bases outside the gene matches: 12. Germline CDR1 reads ENHRY; CDR2 reads SYGVKD. The CDR3 contains 15 residues.

The chain has TRBV7-3 and TRBJ2-2, with a weak D call TRBD1 (5 bases). The CDR3 loop spans 14 amino acids. V was shortened by 5 bases and J by 7 bases, with 14 bases between the two germline ends. Germline V lookup: CDR1 SGHTA, CDR2 FQGTGA. CDR3 in amino acids: CASSIAGISGELFF. The CDR3 coding sequence is TGTGCCAGCAGCATAGCAGGGATAAGCGGGGAGCTGTTTTTT.

The rearrangement uses TRBV9 and TRBJ2-2, with a possible D match to TRBD2 (6 bases). The germline CDR1 and CDR2 sequences are SGDLS and YYNGEE. Trimming removed 0 bases at V and 5 bases at J, with 17 bases between. This CDR3 is built from 17 residues. The CDR3 is CASSVAKAGSETGELFF. For the CDR3, the DNA is TGTGCCAGCAGCGTAGCTAAGGCGGGATCGGAAACCGGGGAGCTGTTTTTT.

This chain uses TRBV2 with TRBJ1-1; the D is unclear. With 1 base removed from V and 4 bases from J, the gap between germline ends came to 10 bases. Germline-derived CDR1 and CDR2 are SNHLY and FYNNEI. There are 14 residues in the CDR3. The chain's CDR3 is CASSEVSTITEAFF. In DNA, the CDR3 is TGTGCCAGCAGTGAAGTCTCGACAATCACTGAAGCTTTCTTT.

The genes are TRBV10-2 and TRBJ1-6; D is possibly TRBD1 (5 bases). V was clipped by 3 bases and J by 5 bases, with 11 bases between them. Germline lookup yields CDR1 WSHSY and CDR2 SAAADI. The CDR3 runs to 15 residues. The DNA of the CDR3 is TGCGCCAGCAGTGATTCAGGGAATAATAATTCACCCCTCCACTTT. This codes for CASSDSGNNNSPLHF.